This TCR beta chain was captured by sequencing in a study of siplizumab effects on memory and regulatory T cells. To note about this clone: As yet, its antigen is unknown.

Points from the study as a whole: Significantly reduced by siplizumab was the cumulative frequency of alloreactive sequences, namely those traceable to unstimulated CD4+ memory cells. The study found naive T cells seemingly more diverse than memory cells and seemingly major alloresponse contributors. Whether the proliferating Tregs (from siplizumab cultures) were suppressive was not confirmed. Many proliferating CD4+ or CD8+ clones remained unclassified. Roughly 75-96% of them could not be assigned either a naive or a memory phenotype.

V was trimmed by 5 bases and J by 8 bases, leaving 19 bases between them. The CDR3 sequence is 15 residues long. Germline V gene sequence: CDR1 MNHEY, CDR2 SMNVEV (reference sequence). This table comes from immunoSEQ multiplex PCR, and its TCRdb copy is limited to in-frame clones, with some not included. The sample has about 100,000 clones, 90% to 95% seen once. V is TRBV27 and J is TRBJ2-1, with D perhaps matching TRBD2 (5 bases). This receptor was obtained from a human donor in good health. Material for sequencing was Tregs sorted from blood. The CDR3 sequence: CASSLGGLRRDEQFF. CDR3 bases: TGTGCCAGCAGTCTTGGCGGGTTACGACGGGATGAGCAGTTCTTC.